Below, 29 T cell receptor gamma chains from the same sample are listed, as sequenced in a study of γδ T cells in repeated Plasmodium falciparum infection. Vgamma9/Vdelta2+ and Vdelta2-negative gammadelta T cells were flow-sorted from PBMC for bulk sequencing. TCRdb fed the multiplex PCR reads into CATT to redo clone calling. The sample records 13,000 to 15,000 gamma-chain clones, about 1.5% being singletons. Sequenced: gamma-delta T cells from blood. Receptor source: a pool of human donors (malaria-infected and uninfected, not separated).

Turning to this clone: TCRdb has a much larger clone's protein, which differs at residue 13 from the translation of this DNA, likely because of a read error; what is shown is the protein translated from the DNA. The CDR3 sequence: CALWESKAPYYKELF. The DNA of the CDR3 is TGTGCCTTGTGGGAGTCTAAAGCGCCATATTATAAGGAACTCTTT. Here the V gene is TRGV9, but the J gene went uncalled. Germline V gene data show CDR1 as GITISATS and CDR2 as ISYDGTV (reference sequence). The CDR3 loop spans 15 amino acids.

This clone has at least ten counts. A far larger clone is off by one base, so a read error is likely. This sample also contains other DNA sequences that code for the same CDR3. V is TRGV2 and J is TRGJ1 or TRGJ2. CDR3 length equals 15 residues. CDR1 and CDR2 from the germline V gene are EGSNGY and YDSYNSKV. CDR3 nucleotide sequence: TGTGCCACCTGGGACGGTGTTCTGAATTATTATAAGAAGCTCTTT. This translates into CATWDGVLNYYKKLF.

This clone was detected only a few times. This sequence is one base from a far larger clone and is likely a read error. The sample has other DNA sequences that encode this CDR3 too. The CDR3 region has the DNA TGTGCCTTGTGGGAGAATTACAAGAAACTCTTT. Residues: CALWENYKKLF. The rearrangement joins TRGV9 to TRGJ1 or TRGJ2. TCRdb gives no J gene; it was assigned here by matching the DNA to germline. The CDR3 is 11 residues long. Germline V gene sequence: CDR1 GITISATS, CDR2 ISYDGTV (reference sequence).

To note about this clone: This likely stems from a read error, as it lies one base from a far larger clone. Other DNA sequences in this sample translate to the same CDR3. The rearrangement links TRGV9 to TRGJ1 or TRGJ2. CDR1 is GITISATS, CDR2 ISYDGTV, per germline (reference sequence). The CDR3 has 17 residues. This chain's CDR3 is CALWEAYKYQNYYKKLF. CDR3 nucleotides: TGTGCCCTGTGGGAGGCCTACAAATATCAGAATTATTATAAGAAACTCTTT.

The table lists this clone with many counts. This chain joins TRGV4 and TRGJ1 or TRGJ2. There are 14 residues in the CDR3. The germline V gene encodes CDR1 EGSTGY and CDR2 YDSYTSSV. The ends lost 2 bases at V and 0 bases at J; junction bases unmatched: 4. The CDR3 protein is CATWDAVNYYKKLF. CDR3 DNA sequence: TGTGCCACCTGGGATGCCGTGAATTATTATAAGAAACTCTTT.

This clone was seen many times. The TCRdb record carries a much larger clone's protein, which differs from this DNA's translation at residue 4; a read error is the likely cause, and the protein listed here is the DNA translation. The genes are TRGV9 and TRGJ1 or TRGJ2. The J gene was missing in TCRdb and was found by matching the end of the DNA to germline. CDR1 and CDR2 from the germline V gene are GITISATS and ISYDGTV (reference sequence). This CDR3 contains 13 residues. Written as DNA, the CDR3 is TGTGCCTTGCGGGAAGAGTTTTATTATAAGAAACTCTTT. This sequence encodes CALREEFYYKKLF.

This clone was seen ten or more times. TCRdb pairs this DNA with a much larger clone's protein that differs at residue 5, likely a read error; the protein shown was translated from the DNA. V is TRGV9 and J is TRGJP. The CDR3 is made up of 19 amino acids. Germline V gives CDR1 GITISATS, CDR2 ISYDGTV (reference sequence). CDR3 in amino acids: CALWGVHRPQELGKKIKVF. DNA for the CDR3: TGTGCCTTGTGGGGGGTGCATCGCCCTCAAGAGTTGGGCAAAAAAATCAAGGTATTT.

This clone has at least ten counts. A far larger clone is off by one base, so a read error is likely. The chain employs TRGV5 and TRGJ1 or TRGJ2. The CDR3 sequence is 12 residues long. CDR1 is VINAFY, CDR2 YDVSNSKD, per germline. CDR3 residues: CATWGPWYKKLF. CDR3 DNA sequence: TGTGCCACCTGGGGCCCGTGGTATAAGAAGCTCTTT.

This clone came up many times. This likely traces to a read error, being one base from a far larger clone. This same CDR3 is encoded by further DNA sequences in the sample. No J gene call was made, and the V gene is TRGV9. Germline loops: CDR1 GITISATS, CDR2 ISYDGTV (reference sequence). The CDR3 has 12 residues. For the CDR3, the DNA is TGTGCTTTGTGGGAGGTGCAAACTTCGGAACTCTTT. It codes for CALWEVQTSELF.

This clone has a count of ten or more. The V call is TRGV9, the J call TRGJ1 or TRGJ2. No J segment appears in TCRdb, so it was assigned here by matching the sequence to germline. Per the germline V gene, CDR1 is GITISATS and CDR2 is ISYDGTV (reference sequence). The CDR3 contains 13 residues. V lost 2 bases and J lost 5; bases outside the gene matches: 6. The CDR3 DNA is TGTGCCTTGTGGGAGGCTACGAATTATAAGAAACTCTTT. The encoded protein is CALWEATNYKKLF.

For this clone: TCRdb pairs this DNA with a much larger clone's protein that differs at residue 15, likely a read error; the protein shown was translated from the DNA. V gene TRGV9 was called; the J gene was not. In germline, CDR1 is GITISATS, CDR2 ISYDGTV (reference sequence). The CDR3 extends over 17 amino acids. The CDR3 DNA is TGTGCCTTGTGGGAAGTGGATGGGGAGTTGGGCAAAAAAATCAGGGTATTT. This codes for CALWEVDGELGKKIRVF.

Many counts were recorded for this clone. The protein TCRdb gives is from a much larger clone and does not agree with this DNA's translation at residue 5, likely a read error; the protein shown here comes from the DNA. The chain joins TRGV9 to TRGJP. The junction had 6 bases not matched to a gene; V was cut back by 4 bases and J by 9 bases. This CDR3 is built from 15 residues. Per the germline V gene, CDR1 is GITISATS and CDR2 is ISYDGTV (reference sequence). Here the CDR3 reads CALWDSGLGKKIKVF. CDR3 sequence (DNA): TGTGCCTTGTGGGATAGTGGGTTGGGCAAAAAAATCAAGGTATTT.

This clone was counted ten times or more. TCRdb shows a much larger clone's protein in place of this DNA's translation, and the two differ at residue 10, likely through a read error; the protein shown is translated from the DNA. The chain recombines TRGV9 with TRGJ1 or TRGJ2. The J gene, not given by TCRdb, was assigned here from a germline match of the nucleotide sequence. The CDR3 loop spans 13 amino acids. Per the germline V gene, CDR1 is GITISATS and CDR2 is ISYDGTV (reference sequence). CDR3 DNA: TGTGCCTTGTGGCACCACTGGGATTATAGGAAACTCTTT. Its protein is CALWHHWDYRKLF.

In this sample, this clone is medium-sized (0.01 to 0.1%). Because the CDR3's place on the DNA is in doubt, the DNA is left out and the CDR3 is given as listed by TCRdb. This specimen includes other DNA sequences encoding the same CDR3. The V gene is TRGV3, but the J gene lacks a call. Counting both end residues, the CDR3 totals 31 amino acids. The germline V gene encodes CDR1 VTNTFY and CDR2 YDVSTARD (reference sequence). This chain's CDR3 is CATWDRIIIRNSLAVEQHLLSQVSIGRIQHF.

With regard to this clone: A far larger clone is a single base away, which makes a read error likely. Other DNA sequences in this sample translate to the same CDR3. CDR3 protein: CALWATGWFKIF. The CDR3 DNA is TGTGCCTTGTGGGCCACTGGCTGGTTCAAGATATTT. The chain couples TRGV9 to TRGJP1. The J gene is absent in TCRdb and was assigned here via DNA matching to germline. Germline V gives CDR1 GITISATS, CDR2 ISYDGTV (reference sequence). This CDR3 comprises 12 residues.

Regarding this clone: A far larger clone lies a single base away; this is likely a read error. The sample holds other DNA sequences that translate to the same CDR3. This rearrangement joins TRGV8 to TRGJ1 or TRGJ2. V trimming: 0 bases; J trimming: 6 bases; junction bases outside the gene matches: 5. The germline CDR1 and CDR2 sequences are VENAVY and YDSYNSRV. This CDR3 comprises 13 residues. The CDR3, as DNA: TGTGCCACCTGGGATAGGCGTCGTTATAAGAAACTCTTT. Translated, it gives CATWDRRRYKKLF.

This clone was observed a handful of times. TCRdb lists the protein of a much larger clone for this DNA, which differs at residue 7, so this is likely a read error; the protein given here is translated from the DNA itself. DNA for the CDR3: TGTGCCACCTGGGACAGGACGGTTAGTGATTGGATCAAGACGTTT. Translating gives CATWDRTVSDWIKTF. The rearrangement uses TRGV5 and TRGJP2. Since TCRdb gives no J gene, matching the DNA to germline was used here to assign it. CDR1 is VINAFY, CDR2 YDVSNSKD, per germline. The V and J ends lost 0 bases and 4 bases, in that order; junction bases with no gene match: 5. CDR3 length: 15 residues.

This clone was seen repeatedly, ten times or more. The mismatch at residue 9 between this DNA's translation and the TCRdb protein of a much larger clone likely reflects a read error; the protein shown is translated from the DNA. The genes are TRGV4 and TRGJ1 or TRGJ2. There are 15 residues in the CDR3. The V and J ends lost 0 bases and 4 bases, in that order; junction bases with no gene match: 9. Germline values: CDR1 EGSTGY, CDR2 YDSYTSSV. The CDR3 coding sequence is TGTGCCACCTGGGATGGGCTTAAGCACTATTATAAGAAACTCTTT. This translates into CATWDGLKHYYKKLF.

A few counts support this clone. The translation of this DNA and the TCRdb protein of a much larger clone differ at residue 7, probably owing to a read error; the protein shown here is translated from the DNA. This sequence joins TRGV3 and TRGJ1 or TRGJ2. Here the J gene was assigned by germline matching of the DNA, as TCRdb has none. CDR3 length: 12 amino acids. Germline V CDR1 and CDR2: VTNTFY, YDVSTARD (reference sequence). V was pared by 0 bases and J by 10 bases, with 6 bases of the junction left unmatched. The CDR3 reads CATWDRRDKKLF. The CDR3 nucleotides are TGTGCCACCTGGGACAGGCGAGACAAGAAACTCTTT.

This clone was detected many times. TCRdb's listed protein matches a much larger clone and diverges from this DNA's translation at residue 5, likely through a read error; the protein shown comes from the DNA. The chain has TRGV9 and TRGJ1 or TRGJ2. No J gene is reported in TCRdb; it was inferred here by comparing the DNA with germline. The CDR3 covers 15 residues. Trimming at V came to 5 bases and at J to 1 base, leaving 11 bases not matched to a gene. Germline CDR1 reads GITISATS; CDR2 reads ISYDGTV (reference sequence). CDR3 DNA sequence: TGTGCCTTGTGGGGGGCTCATCCTAATTATTATAAGAAACTCTTT. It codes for CALWGAHPNYYKKLF.

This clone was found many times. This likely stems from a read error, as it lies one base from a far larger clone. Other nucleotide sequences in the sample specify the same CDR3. CDR3 loop: CALWDPLSSKKLF. The CDR3 DNA reads as TGTGCCTTGTGGGACCCCCTATCTTCAAAGAAACTCTTC. The V gene is listed as TRGV9; no J gene was called. The germline V gene encodes CDR1 GITISATS and CDR2 ISYDGTV (reference sequence). CDR3 size: 13 residues.

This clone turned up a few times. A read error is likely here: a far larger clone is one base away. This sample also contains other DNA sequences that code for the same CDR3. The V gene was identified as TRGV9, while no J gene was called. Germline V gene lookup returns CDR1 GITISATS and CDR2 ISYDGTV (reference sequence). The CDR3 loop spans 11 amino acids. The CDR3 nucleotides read TGTGCCTTGTGGGAGCTGAGGAAGAAGCTCTTT. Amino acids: CALWELRKKLF.

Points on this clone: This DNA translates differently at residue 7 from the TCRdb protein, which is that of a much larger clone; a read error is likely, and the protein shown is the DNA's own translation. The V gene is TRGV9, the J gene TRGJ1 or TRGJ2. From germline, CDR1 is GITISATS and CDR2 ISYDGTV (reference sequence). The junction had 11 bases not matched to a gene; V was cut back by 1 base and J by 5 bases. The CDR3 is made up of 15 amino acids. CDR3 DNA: TGTGCCTTGTGGGAGGTAAGATTATTGGATTATAAGAAACTCTTT. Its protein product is CALWEVRLLDYKKLF.

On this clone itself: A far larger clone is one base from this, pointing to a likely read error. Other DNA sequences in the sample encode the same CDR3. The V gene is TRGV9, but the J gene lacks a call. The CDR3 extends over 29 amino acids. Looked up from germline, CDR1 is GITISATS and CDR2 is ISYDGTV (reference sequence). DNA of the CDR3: TGTGCCTTGTGGGAGGTGCAGAAGGTGGGATTAGCAGTGGAACAACACTGGTTGTCACAGGTAAGTATCGGAAGAATACAACATTTC. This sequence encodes CALWEVQKVGLAVEQHWLSQVSIGRIQHF.

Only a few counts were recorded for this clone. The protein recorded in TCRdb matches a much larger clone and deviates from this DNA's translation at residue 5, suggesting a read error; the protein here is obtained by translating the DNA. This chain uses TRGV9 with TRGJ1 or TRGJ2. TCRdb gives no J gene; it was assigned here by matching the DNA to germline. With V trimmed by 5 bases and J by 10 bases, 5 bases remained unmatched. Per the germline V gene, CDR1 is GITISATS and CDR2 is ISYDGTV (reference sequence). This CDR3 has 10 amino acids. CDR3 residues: CALWVTKKLF. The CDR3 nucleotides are TGTGCCTTGTGGGTGACGAAGAAACTCTTT.

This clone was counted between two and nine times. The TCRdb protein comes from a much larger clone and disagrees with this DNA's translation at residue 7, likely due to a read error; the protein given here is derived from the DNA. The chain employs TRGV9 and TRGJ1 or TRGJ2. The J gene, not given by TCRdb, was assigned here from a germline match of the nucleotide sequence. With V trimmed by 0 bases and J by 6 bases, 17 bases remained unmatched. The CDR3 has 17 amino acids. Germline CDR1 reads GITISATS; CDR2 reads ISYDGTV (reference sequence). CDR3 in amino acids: CALWEVEVAIKGYKKLF. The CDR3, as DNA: TGTGCCTTGTGGGAGGTGGAGGTCGCGATTAAAGGTTATAAGAAACTCTTT.

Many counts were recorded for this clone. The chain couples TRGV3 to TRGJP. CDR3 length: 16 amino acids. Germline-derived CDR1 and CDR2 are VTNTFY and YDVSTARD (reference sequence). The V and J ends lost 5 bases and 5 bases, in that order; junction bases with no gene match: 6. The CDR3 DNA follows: TGTGCCACCTGGGCGAAAAAAGAGTTGGGCAAAAAAATCAAGGTATTT. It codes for CATWAKKELGKKIKVF.

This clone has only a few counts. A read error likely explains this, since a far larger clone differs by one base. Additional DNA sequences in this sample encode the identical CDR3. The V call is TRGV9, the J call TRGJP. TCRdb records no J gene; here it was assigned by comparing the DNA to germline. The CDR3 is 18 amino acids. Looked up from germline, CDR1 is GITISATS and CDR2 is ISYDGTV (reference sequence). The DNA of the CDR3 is TGTGCCTTGTGGGAGTCCAACCCTCAAGAGTTGGGCAAGAAAATCAAGGTATTT. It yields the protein CALWESNPQELGKKIKVF.

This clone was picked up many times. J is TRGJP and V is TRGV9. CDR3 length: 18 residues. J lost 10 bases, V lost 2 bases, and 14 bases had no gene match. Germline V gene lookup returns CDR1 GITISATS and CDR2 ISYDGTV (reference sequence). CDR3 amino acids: CALWEERGRDLGKKIKVF. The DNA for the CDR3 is TGTGCCTTGTGGGAGGAACGGGGGAGAGACTTGGGCAAAAAAATCAAGGTATTT.